This T cell receptor beta chain originates from a study of shared clonotypes between healthy human individuals. Regarding the study as a whole: The researchers took only blood, and tissue repertoires probably look different.

Assay used: immunoSEQ multiplex PCR; TCRdb lists only in-frame clones, some missing. In the table there are around 2,000,000 clones, about 95% of which are singletons. Per germline, CDR1 PRHDT and CDR2 FYEKMQ (reference sequence). Deletions cut 4 bases from V and 4 bases from J, with 11 bases between. This CDR3 is 14 amino acids long. CD45RO-negative, CCR7-positively selected cells formed the naive CD8 fraction, excluding terminally differentiated effector memory CD45RA+ cells. To note about this clone: Its antigen remains unidentified.

The TCR was taken from a man aged 18 to 29 in good health. The chain uses TRBV13 and TRBJ2-1; possibly TRBD1 for D (5 bases). Material: naive CD8+ T cells sorted from blood. CDR3 in amino acids: CASSSQGDYNEQFF. The CDR3 region has the DNA TGTGCCAGCAGCTCCCAGGGTGATTACAATGAGCAGTTCTTC. Full variable domain (missing parts from reference TRBV13 and TRBJ2-1): AAGVIQSPRHLIKEKRETATLKCYPIPRHDTVYWYQQGPGQDPQFLISFYEKMQSDKGSIPDRFSAQQFSDYHSELNMSSLELGDSALYFCASSSQGDYNEQFFGPGTRLTVL.